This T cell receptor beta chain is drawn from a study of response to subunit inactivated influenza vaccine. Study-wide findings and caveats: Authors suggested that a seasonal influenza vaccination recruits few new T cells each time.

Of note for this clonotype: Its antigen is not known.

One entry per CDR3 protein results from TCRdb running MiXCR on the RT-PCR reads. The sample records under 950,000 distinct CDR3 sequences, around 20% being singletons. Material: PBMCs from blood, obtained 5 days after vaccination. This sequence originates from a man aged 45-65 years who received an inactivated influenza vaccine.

DNA of the CDR3: TGCGCCAGCAGCTTGGAAGGTCAGGGTCCCGCGAACACCGGGGAGCTGTTTTTT. Encoded protein: CASSLEGQGPANTGELFF. This chain joins TRBV5-1 and TRBJ2-2, with D perhaps matching TRBD1 (5 bases). V lost 0 bases and J lost 0, with 15 bases in between. The CDR3 spans 18 residues. CDR1 is SGHRS, CDR2 YFSETQ, per germline.